This T cell receptor (beta chain) came from a study of identical twins. Each cDNA held unique molecular identifiers, and template switching gave it a universal primer site. MiXCR was run by TCRdb on the 5' RACE reads, yielding one entry per CDR3 protein. The repertoire includes around 200,000 distinct CDR3 sequences, less than 9.5% of them detected once, and roughly 5% sits in the top ten. Healthy Caucasians provided all donations. Between the trimmed V and J ends, which lost 10 bases and 0 bases, there was a span of 19 bases. This CDR3 spans 15 amino acids. CDR1 is ENHRY, CDR2 SYGVKD, per germline. The sample taken for sequencing was memory (CD45RO+) T cells sorted from blood. The receptor comes from a woman under 30 in good health. V gene TRBV10-3 combines with J gene TRBJ2-7; TRBD2 is a possible D gene (5 bases). The CDR3 here is CASFNRDSHSYEQYF. For the CDR3, the DNA is TGTGCCAGCTTTAACCGGGATTCGCACTCCTACGAGCAGTACTTC.